A single sample is the source of the 31 T cell receptor beta chains below, sequenced in a study of T cell responses to AZD1222 COVID-19 vaccine. Method: immunoSEQ multiplex PCR; TCRdb's copy keeps in-frame clones and lacks some. Of about 100,000 clones listed, about 91% were seen once; the top ten hold 18%. This sample comprised peripheral blood, obtained on day 0 of AZD1222 vaccination. The receptors shown here come from an adult in good health.

The rearrangement uses TRBV6-1 and TRBJ1-5; 7 nucleotides align to TRBD1. This CDR3 comprises 18 residues. The ends lost 2 bases at V and 0 bases at J; junction bases unmatched: 10. The germline CDR1 and CDR2 sequences are MNHNS and SASEGT. The CDR3 sequence: CASSEMVQGIYSNQPQHF. The CDR3 region has the DNA TGTGCCAGCAGTGAAATGGTACAGGGGATTTATAGCAATCAGCCCCAGCATTTT.

The J gene is TRBJ2-7, the V gene TRBV7-9; TRBD2 might be the D (6 bases). The V end lost 2 bases, the J end lost 2 bases, and 10 bases lay between the germline ends. The CDR3 length is 14 residues. Germline loops: CDR1 SEHNR, CDR2 FQNEAQ (reference sequence). The DNA for the CDR3 is TGTGCCAGCAGCTTACGGGGGATCCCCTACGAGCAGTACTTC. The encoded protein is CASSLRGIPYEQYF.

This chain connects TRBV12-3 or TRBV12-4 to TRBJ2-1; TRBD2 agrees at 7 bases. The length of the CDR3 is 12 residues. Unmatched junction bases numbered 5, after V lost 7 bases and J lost 8 bases. The CDR3: CASNSLADEQFF. In DNA, the CDR3 is TGTGCCAGCAATTCCCTAGCGGATGAGCAGTTCTTC.

The genes are TRBV15 and TRBJ1-1; 10 nucleotides agree with TRBD1. Trimming at V came to 3 bases and at J to 2 bases, leaving 6 bases not matched to a gene. The CDR3 is 16 amino acids. Germline V gene lookup returns CDR1 LNHNV and CDR2 YYDKDF (reference sequence). The CDR3 DNA follows: TGTGCCACCAGCAGGACAGGGGGCTTCGAAAACACTGAAGCTTTCTTT. Residues: CATSRTGGFENTEAFF.

This clone was detected only once. The chain employs TRBV3-1 (or the pseudogene TRBV3-2) and TRBJ1-6, with a tentative D call TRBD1 (5 bases). Germline values: CDR1 LGHDT, CDR2 YNNKEL (reference sequence). V was pared by 4 bases and J by 8 bases, with 15 bases between. This CDR3 has 15 residues. As DNA, the CDR3 is TGTGCCAGCAGCCCCCCGGGCAGGGTGGATTCACCCCTCCACTTT. Protein sequence: CASSPPGRVDSPLHF.

This chain connects TRBV12-3 or TRBV12-4 to TRBJ1-2; D is unclear. This CDR3 comprises 12 residues. V was shortened by 1 base and J by 10 bases, with 10 bases between the two germline ends. This CDR3 is CASSLGVALYTF. DNA for the CDR3: TGTGCCAGCAGTTTAGGGGTGGCCCTCTACACCTTC.

The chain has TRBV3-1 (or the pseudogene TRBV3-2) and TRBJ1-1; 9 bases map to TRBD1. This CDR3 is built from 14 residues. Germline CDR1 and CDR2: LGHDT and YNNKEL (reference sequence). The V gene end was trimmed by 6 bases and the J gene end by 3 bases; junction bases not matched to a gene: 5. CDR3 in amino acids: CASRDRGGDTEAFF. The CDR3 DNA follows: TGTGCCAGCAGGGACAGGGGAGGGGACACTGAAGCTTTCTTT.

This clone was counted a single time. CDR3 protein: CASSPQAETGAYGYTF. The CDR3 DNA sequence: TGTGCCAGCTCACCACAGGCGGAAACGGGGGCCTATGGCTACACCTTC. The chain links TRBV18 to TRBJ1-2; TRBD1 is a possible D gene (6 bases). Trimming pared 1 base from V and 4 bases from J, leaving 16 bases between. In germline, CDR1 is KGHSH, CDR2 LQKENI. This CDR3 contains 16 residues.

The chain links TRBV7-9 to TRBJ2-2, with 9 bases lining up with TRBD1. Germline loops: CDR1 SEHNR, CDR2 FQNEAQ (reference sequence). The CDR3 loop spans 17 amino acids. Trimming took 6 bases from V and 2 from J; bases not matched to a gene: 10. The CDR3 sequence is CASRPIRTGVNTGELFF. Here the CDR3 DNA reads TGTGCCAGCAGACCAATTCGGACAGGGGTTAACACCGGGGAGCTGTTTTTT.

The chain joins TRBV9 to TRBJ2-7; the D gene is possibly TRBD2 (6 bases). V lost 1 base, J lost 0 bases, and 11 bases lay in between. The CDR3 spans 15 residues. Germline CDR1 reads SGDLS; CDR2 reads YYNGEE. This chain's CDR3 is CASSVSGGSSYEQYF. CDR3 sequence (DNA): TGTGCCAGCAGCGTAAGTGGGGGGAGCTCCTACGAGCAGTACTTC.

In its sample, this clone was seen once. This chain links TRBV3-1 (or the pseudogene TRBV3-2) with TRBJ2-7; a possible D gene is TRBD1 (5 bases). Germline V gene lookup returns CDR1 LGHDT and CDR2 YNNKEL (reference sequence). V lost 3 bases and J lost 2, with 11 bases in between. The CDR3 covers 14 residues. CDR3 residues: CASSQGRVTYEQYF. CDR3 bases: TGTGCCAGCAGCCAGGGCAGGGTCACCTACGAGCAGTACTTC.

This clone was found a few times. V gene TRBV4-2 combines with J gene TRBJ1-2; D perhaps matches TRBD1 (5 bases). The germline gives CDR1 LGHNA, CDR2 YNFKEQ. V shed 6 bases and J shed 1 base, with 21 bases lying between them. This CDR3 has 17 amino acids. As DNA, the CDR3 is TGTGCCAGCAGGCAATCGACAGTGCACGATAGTAACTATGGCTACACCTTC. It specifies CASRQSTVHDSNYGYTF.

The chain has TRBV5-4 and TRBJ2-2, with TRBD1 matching 9 bases. The ends lost 4 bases at V and 3 bases at J; junction bases unmatched: 7. Germline CDR1 SGHNT, CDR2 YYREEE (reference sequence). The CDR3 has 16 amino acids. In DNA, the CDR3 is TGTGCCAGCAGCGGGAACAGGGGGCACGACACCGGGGAGCTGTTTTTT. As protein: CASSGNRGHDTGELFF.

The rearrangement joins TRBV6-5 to TRBJ1-1, with D possibly being TRBD1 (5 bases). CDR1 is MNHEY and CDR2 is SVGAGI in the germline V gene. The CDR3 runs to 14 residues. V was shortened by 8 bases and J by 3 bases, with 16 bases between the two germline ends. CDR3 in DNA: TGTGCCAGCTGCCGGGGGGGGTTGGACACTGAAGCTTTCTTT. Translation: CASCRGGLDTEAFF.

The chain is built from TRBV3-1 (or the pseudogene TRBV3-2) and TRBJ1-2; weak D call: TRBD1 (6 bases). Germline lookup yields CDR1 LGHDT and CDR2 YNNKEL (reference sequence). V lost 0 bases to trimming and J lost 4 bases, with 12 bases between them. This CDR3 has 15 residues. The CDR3 sequence: CASSQERTAIYGYTF. CDR3 coding DNA: TGTGCCAGCAGCCAAGAACGGACAGCCATCTATGGCTACACCTTC.

J is TRBJ1-2 and V is TRBV7-9; D is unclear. V gave up 0 bases and J gave up 7 bases, with 15 bases separating them. Germline V gene sequence: CDR1 SEHNR, CDR2 FQNEAQ (reference sequence). The CDR3 has 15 residues. Written as DNA, the CDR3 is TGTGCCAGCAGCTTAGCAGAGGCAGGTAATCCTGGCTACACCTTC. It yields the protein CASSLAEAGNPGYTF.

The CDR3 region is CASSEVSTNQPQHF. CDR3 in DNA: TGTGCCAGCAGTGAAGTTTCGACGAATCAGCCCCAGCATTTT. The chain is built from TRBV2 and TRBJ1-5, with D hard to call. V was shortened by 1 base and J by 4 bases, with 8 bases between the two germline ends. CDR3 size: 14 residues. CDR1 and CDR2 (germline): SNHLY, FYNNEI.

Turning to this clone: In this CDR3 the conserved last residue, phenylalanine or tryptophan, is missing, so a read error is likely. This chain uses TRBV6-5 with TRBJ1-6; TRBD1 aligns across 7 bases. Germline lookup yields CDR1 MNHEY and CDR2 SVGAGI. CDR3 length: 14 amino acids. The V segment lost 8 bases and the J segment 9 bases; nucleotides outside the gene matches: 10. CDR3 sequence (DNA): TGTGCCAGCGGCCGGGACAGAAGTGGTTCACCCCTCCACCTT. This sequence encodes CASGRDRSGSPLHL.

This chain connects TRBV6-1 to TRBJ1-4, with 7 bases that match TRBD1. CDR1 is MNHNS, CDR2 SASEGT, per germline. This CDR3 has 15 residues. Trimming took 1 base from V and 5 from J; bases not matched to a gene: 4. The DNA of the CDR3 is TGTGCCAGCAGTGAAGGACAGGGAGGGAATGAAAAACTGTTTTTT. The encoded protein is CASSEGQGGNEKLFF.

The rearrangement joins TRBV15 to TRBJ2-3; 7 nucleotides align to TRBD1. The ends lost 1 base at V and 2 bases at J; junction bases unmatched: 6. The CDR3 is 16 residues long. From germline, CDR1 is LNHNV and CDR2 YYDKDF (reference sequence). The CDR3 bases are TGTGCCACCAGCAGAGGACAGGGCCCATACACAGATACGCAGTATTTT. Encoded protein: CATSRGQGPYTDTQYF.

V gene TRBV7-3 combines with J gene TRBJ1-1; D gene uncertain. This CDR3 comprises 12 residues. Germline V gives CDR1 SGHTA, CDR2 FQGTGA. The V gene lost 2 bases and the J gene lost 9 bases, with 10 bases spanning the gap. The CDR3 DNA follows: TGTGCCAGCAGCTTATCGGTAGGCAAAGCTTTCTTT. This gives the protein CASSLSVGKAFF.

J is TRBJ1-5 and V is TRBV19, with D possibly TRBD1 on 6 matching bases. CDR3 length: 13 amino acids. Trimming removed 5 bases from V and 4 bases from J, with 9 bases in between. Germline lookup yields CDR1 LNHDA and CDR2 SQIVND (reference sequence). The CDR3 reads CASSQDRNQPQHF. CDR3 in DNA: TGTGCCAGTAGTCAGGACAGAAATCAGCCCCAGCATTTT. The full variable domain, with the rest looked up from reference TRBV19 and TRBJ1-5, is DGGITQSPKYLFRKEGQNVTLSCEQNLNHDAMYWYRQDPGQGLRLIYYSQIVNDFQKGDIAEGYSVSREKKESFPLTVTSAQKNPTAFYLCASSQDRNQPQHFGDGTRLSIL.

The chain recombines TRBV9 with TRBJ1-5; no reliable D call. Germline CDR1 reads SGDLS; CDR2 reads YYNGEE. The CDR3 spans 14 residues. Trimming pared 0 bases from V and 5 bases from J, leaving 9 bases between. CDR3 residues: CASSVDAGDQPQHF. The CDR3 DNA reads as TGTGCCAGCAGCGTAGACGCAGGAGATCAGCCCCAGCATTTT.

The V and J genes are TRBV7-3 and TRBJ1-2; D gene unclear. The germline V gene has CDR1 SGHTA and CDR2 FQGTGA. There are 13 residues in the CDR3. With 1 base removed from V and 11 bases from J, the gap between germline ends came to 14 bases. The CDR3 sequence is CASSLNVGRVYTF. CDR3 nucleotide sequence: TGTGCCAGCAGCTTAAATGTCGGGAGGGTTTACACCTTC.

The V gene is TRBV19, the J gene TRBJ1-1, with D possibly matching TRBD1 (6 bases). Per germline, CDR1 LNHDA and CDR2 SQIVND (reference sequence). The CDR3 runs 15 residues. V was cut by 5 bases and J by 2 bases, with 15 bases left in between. The CDR3 nucleotides read TGTGCCAGTAGTGTGGGACACCGGGGAAACACTGAAGCTTTCTTT. It encodes CASSVGHRGNTEAFF.

The rearrangement links TRBV6-2 or TRBV6-3 to TRBJ2-2; tentative D call: TRBD2 (7 bases). Germline CDR1 reads MNHEY; CDR2 reads SVGEGT. Trimming left V 2 bases short and J 4 bases short, with 11 bases between. The CDR3 covers 15 residues. The DNA of the CDR3 is TGTGCCAGCAGTTACAGGGGGGGGAGCACCGGGGAGCTGTTTTTT. Residues: CASSYRGGSTGELFF.

This chain joins TRBV18 and TRBJ2-3; no reliable D call. V lost 1 base and J lost 2, with 13 bases in between. Per germline, CDR1 KGHSH and CDR2 LQKENI. The length of the CDR3 is 16 residues. The CDR3 nucleotides are TGTGCCAGCTCACCACTCGCTCTTACCCTCACAGATACGCAGTATTTT. Amino acids: CASSPLALTLTDTQYF. The complete variable domain, with remaining parts taken from reference TRBV18 and TRBJ2-3, reads NAGVMQNPRHLVRRRGQEARLRCSPMKGHSHVYWYRQLPEEGLKFMVYLQKENIIDESGMPKERFSAEFPKEGPSILRIQQVVRGDSAAYFCASSPLALTLTDTQYFGPGTRLTVL.

This chain joins TRBV7-3 and TRBJ1-6; D gene unclear. Per the germline V gene, CDR1 is SGHTA and CDR2 is FQGTGA. The CDR3 is 15 residues long. V was cut by 3 bases and J by 4 bases, with 10 bases left in between. This CDR3 reads CASSFFSGYNSPLHF. As DNA, the CDR3 is TGTGCCAGCAGCTTTTTCTCCGGGTATAATTCACCCCTCCACTTT.

The chain combines TRBV27 with TRBJ2-7; D is ambiguous. CDR3 length: 12 amino acids. The germline V gene encodes CDR1 MNHEY and CDR2 SMNVEV (reference sequence). V lost 4 bases to trimming and J lost 4 bases, with 8 bases between them. CDR3 nucleotide sequence: TGTGCCAGCAGTTCTGACGGTTACGAGCAGTACTTC. Translating it yields CASSSDGYEQYF.

CDR3 residues: CSVEGTPEKLFF. CDR3 DNA: TGCAGCGTTGAGGGTACCCCAGAAAAACTGTTTTTT. This chain uses TRBV29-1 with TRBJ1-4; unclear D gene. Germline CDR1 SQVTM, CDR2 ANQGSEA. The length of the CDR3 is 12 residues. With 3 bases removed from V and 8 bases from J, the gap between germline ends came to 10 bases. The full variable domain, completed using reference TRBV29-1 and TRBJ1-4, is SAVISQKPSRDICQRGTSLTIQCQVDSQVTMMFWYRQQPGQSLTLIATANQGSEATYESGFVIDKFPISRPNLTFSTLTVSNMSPEDSSIYLCSVEGTPEKLFFGSGTQLSVL.

The rearrangement links TRBV5-5 to TRBJ1-5; D not certain. The CDR3 spans 14 residues. CDR1 SGHKS and CDR2 YYEKEE come from the germline V gene (reference sequence). V gave up 5 bases and J gave up 2 bases, with 11 bases separating them. CDR3 amino acids: CASRPGVGNQPQHF. The CDR3 DNA sequence: TGTGCCAGCAGACCCGGGGTCGGCAATCAGCCCCAGCATTTT. The entire variable domain, with the rest obtained from reference TRBV5-5 and TRBJ1-5, is as follows: DAGVTQSPTHLIKTRGQQVTLRCSPISGHKSVSWYQQVLGQGPQFIFQYYEKEERGRGNFPDRFSARQFPNYSSELNVNALLLGDSALYLCASRPGVGNQPQHFGDGTRLSIL.